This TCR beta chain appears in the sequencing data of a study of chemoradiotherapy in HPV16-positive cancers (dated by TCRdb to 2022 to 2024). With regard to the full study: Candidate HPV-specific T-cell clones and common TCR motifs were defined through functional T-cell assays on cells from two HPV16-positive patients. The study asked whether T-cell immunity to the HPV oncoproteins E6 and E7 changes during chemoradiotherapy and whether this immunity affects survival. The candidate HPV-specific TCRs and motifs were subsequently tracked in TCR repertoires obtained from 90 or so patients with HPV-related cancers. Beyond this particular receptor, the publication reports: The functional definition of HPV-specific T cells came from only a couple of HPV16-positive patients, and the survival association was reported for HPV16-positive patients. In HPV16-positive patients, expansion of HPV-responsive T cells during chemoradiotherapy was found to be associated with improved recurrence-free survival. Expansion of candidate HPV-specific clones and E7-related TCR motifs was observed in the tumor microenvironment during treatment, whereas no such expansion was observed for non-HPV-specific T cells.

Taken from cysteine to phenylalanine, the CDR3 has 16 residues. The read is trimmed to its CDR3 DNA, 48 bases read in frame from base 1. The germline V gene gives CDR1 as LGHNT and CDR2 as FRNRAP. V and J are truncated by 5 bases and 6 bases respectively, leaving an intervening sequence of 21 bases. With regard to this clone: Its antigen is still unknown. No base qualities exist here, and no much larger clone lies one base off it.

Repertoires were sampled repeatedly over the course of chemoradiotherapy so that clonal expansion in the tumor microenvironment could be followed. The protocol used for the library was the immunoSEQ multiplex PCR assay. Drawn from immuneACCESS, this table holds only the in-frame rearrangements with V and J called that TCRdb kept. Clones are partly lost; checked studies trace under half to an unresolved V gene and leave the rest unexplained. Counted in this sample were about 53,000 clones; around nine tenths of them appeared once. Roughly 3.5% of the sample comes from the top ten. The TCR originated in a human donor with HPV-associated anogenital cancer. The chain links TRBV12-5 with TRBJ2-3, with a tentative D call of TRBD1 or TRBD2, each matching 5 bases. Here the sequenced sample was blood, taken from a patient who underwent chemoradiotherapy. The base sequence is TGTGCTAGTGGTCCCGATGGGGGAGCGCTTGTTGATACGCAGTATTTT. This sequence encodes CASGPDGGALVDTQYF.